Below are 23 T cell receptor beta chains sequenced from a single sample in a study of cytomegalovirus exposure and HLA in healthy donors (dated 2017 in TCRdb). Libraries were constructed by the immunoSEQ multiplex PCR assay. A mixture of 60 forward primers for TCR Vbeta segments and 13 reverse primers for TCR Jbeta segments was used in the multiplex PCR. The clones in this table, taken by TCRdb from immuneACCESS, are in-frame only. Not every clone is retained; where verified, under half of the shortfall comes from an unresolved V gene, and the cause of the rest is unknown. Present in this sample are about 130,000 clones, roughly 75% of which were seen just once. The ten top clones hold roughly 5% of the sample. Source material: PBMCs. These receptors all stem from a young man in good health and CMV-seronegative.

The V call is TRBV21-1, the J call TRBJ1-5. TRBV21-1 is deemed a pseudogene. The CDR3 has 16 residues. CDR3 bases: TGTGCCAGCAGCAAAGTGCACAGAGAGGGTGATCAGCCCCAGCATTTT. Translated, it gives CASSKVHREGDQPQHF.

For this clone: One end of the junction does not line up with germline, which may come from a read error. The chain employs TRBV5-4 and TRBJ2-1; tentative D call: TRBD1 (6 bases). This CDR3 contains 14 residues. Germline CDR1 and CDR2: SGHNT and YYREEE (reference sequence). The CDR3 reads CASSLRGRDKEQFF. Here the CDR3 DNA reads TGTGCCAGCAGCTTACGGGGCCGGGACAAAGAGCAGTTCTTC.

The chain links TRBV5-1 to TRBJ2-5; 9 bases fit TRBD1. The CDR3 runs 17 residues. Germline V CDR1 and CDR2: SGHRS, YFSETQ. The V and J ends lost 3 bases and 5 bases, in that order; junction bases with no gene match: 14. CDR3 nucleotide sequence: TGCGCCAGCAGCTCGACTCCGGGAACAGGGGGCTTCGAGACCCAGTACTTC. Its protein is CASSSTPGTGGFETQYF.

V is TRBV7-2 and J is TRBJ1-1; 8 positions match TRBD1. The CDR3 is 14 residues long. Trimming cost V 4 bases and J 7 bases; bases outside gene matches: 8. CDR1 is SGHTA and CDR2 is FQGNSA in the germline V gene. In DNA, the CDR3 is TGTGCCAGCAGCTGGTCGGACAGGGTCGTTGAAGCTTTCTTT. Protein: CASSWSDRVVEAFF.

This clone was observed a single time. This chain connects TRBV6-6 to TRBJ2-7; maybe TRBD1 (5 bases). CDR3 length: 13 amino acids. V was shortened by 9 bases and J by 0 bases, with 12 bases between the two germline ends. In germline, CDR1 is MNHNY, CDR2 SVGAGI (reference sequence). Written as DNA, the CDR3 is TGTGCCAGTTCCTGGGGCGCCTCCTACGAGCAGTACTTC. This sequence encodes CASSWGASYEQYF.

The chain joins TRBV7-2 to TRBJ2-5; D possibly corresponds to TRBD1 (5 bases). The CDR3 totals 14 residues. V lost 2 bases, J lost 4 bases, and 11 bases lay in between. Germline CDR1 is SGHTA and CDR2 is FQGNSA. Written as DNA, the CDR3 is TGTGCCAGCAGCTTACTTGGGGCAGTAGAGACCCAGTACTTC. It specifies CASSLLGAVETQYF.

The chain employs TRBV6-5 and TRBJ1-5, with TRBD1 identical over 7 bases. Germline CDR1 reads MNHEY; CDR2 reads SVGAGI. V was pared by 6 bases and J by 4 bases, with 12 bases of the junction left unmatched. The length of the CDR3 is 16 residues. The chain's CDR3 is CASRYGQANSNQPQHF. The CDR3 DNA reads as TGTGCCAGCAGGTACGGACAGGCTAACTCTAATCAGCCCCAGCATTTT.

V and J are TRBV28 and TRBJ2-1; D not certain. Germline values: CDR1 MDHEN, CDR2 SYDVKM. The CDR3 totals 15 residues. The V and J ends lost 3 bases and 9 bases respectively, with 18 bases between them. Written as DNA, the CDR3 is TGTGCCAGCAGTTTGAAGACTCCCCTAAAGAGTGAGCAGTTCTTC. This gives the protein CASSLKTPLKSEQFF.

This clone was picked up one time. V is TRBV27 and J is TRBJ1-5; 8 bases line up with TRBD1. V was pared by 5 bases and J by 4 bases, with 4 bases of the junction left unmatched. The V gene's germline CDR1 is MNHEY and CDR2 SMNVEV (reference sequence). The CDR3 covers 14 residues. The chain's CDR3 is CASSKRQGNQPQHF. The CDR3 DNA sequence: TGTGCCAGCAGTAAACGACAGGGGAATCAGCCCCAGCATTTT.

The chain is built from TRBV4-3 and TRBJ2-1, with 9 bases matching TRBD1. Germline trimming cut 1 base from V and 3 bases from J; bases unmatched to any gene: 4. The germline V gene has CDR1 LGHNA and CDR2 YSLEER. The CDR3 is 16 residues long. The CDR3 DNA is TGCGCCAGCAGCCAAGGTCCGGGACAGGGCTACAATGAGCAGTTCTTC. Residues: CASSQGPGQGYNEQFF.

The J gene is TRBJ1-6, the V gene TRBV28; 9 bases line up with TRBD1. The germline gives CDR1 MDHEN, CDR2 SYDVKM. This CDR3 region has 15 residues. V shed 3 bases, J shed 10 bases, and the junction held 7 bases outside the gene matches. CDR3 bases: TGTGCCAGCAGTTTCCGGGACAGGGACAGCTCACCCCTCCACTTT. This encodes CASSFRDRDSSPLHF.

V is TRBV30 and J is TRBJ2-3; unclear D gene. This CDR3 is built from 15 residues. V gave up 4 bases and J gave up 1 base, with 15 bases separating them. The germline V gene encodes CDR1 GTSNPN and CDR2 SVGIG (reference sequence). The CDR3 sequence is CAWTKGGPGTDTQYF. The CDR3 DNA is TGTGCCTGGACGAAAGGCGGTCCGGGCACAGATACGCAGTATTTT. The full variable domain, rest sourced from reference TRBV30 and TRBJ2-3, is SQTIHQWPATLVQPVGSPLSLECTVEGTSNPNLYWYRQAAGRGLQLLFYSVGIGQISSEVPQNLSASRPQDRQFILSSKKLLLSDSGFYLCAWTKGGPGTDTQYFGPGTRLTVL.

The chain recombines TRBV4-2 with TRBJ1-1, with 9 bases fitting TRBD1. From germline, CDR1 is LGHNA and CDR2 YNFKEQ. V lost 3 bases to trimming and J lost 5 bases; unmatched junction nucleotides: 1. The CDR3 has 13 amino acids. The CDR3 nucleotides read TGTGCCAGCAGCCAGGACAGGGGAACTGAAGCTTTCTTT. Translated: CASSQDRGTEAFF.

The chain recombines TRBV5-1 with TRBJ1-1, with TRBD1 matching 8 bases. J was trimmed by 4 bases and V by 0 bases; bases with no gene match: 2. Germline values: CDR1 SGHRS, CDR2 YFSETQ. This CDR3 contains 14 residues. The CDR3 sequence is CASSLDRGTTEAFF. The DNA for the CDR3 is TGCGCCAGCAGCTTGGACAGGGGGACCACTGAAGCTTTCTTT.

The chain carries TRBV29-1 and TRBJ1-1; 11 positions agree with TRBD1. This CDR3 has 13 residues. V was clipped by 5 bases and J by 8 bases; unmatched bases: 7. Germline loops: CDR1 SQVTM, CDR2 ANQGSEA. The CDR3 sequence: CSVSRDRGWEAFF. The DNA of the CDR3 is TGCAGCGTTAGCCGGGACAGGGGGTGGGAAGCTTTCTTT. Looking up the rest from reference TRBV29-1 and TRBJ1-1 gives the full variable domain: SAVISQKPSRDICQRGTSLTIQCQVDSQVTMMFWYRQQPGQSLTLIATANQGSEATYESGFVIDKFPISRPNLTFSTLTVSNMSPEDSSIYLCSVSRDRGWEAFFGQGTRLTVV.

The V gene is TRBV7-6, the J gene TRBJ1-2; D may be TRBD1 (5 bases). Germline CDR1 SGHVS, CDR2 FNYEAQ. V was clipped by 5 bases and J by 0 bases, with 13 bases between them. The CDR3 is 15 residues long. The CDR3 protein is CASSPDMGPNYGYTF. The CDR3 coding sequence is TGTGCCAGCAGCCCGGACATGGGGCCTAACTATGGCTACACCTTC.

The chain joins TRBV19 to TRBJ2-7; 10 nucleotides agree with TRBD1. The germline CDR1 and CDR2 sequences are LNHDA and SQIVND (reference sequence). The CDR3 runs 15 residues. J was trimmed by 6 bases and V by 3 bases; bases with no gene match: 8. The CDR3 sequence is CASSIPGTGALEQYF. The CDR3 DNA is TGTGCCAGTAGTATCCCCGGGACAGGGGCCCTCGAGCAGTACTTC.

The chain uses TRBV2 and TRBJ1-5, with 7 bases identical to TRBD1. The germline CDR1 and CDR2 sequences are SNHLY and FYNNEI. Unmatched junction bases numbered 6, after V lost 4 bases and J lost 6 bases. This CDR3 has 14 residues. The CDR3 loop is CASSGARGAQPQHF. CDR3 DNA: TGTGCCAGCAGTGGGGCCAGGGGGGCTCAGCCCCAGCATTTT.

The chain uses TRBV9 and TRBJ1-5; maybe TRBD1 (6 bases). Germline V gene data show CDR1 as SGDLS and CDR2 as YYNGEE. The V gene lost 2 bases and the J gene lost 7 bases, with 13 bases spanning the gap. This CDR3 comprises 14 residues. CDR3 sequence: CASSVGRGPQPQHF. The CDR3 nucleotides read TGTGCCAGCAGCGTCGGCAGGGGACCCCAGCCCCAGCATTTT.

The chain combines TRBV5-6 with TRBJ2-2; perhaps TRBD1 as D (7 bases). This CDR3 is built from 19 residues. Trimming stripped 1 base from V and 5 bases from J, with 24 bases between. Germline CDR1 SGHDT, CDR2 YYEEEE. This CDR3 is CASSLRPGGGTGYTGELFF. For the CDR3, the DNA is TGTGCCAGCAGCTTGCGCCCAGGGGGAGGTACGGGGTATACCGGGGAGCTGTTTTTT. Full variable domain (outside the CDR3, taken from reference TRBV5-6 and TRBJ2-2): DAGVTQSPTHLIKTRGQQVTLRCSPKSGHDTVSWYQQALGQGPQFIFQYYEEEERQRGNFPDRFSGHQFPNYSSELNVNALLLGDSALYLCASSLRPGGGTGYTGELFFGEGSRLTVL.

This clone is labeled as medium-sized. The DNA of the CDR3 is TGCGCCAGCAGCCAAGATCTTCAGGGTACCCCCGAAAAACTGTTTTTT. Translated, it gives CASSQDLQGTPEKLFF. The J gene is TRBJ1-4, the V gene TRBV4-3; a weak D match, TRBD1 (5 bases). V lost 0 bases, J lost 8 bases, and 16 bases lay in between. CDR1 is LGHNA and CDR2 is YSLEER in the germline V gene. CDR3 length equals 16 residues.

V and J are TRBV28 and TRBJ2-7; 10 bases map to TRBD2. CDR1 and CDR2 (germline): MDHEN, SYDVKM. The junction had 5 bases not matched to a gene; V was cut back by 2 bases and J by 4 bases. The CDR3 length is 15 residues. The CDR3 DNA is TGTGCCAGCAGTTTAAGTATTAGCGGGGGGTACGAGCAGTACTTC. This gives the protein CASSLSISGGYEQYF.

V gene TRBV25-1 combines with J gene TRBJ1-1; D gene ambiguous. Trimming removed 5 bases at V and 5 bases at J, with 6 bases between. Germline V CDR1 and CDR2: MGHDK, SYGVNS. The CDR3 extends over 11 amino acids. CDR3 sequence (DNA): TGTGCCAGCAGTACGGGAACTGAAGCTTTCTTT. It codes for CASSTGTEAFF.